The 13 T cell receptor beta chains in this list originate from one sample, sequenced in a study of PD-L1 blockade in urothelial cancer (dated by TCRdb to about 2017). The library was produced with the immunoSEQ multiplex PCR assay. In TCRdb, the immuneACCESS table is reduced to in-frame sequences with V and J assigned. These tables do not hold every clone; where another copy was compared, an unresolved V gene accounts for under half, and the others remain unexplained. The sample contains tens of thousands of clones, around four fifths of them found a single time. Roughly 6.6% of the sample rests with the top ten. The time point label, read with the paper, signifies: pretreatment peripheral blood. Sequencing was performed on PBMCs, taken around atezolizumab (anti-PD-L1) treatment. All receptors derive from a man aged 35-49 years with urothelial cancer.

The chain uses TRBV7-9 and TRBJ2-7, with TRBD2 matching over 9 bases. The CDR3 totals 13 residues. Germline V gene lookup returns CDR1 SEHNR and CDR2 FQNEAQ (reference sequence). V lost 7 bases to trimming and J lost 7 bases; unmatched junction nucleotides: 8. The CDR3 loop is CASNPSGNVEQYF. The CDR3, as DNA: TGTGCCAGCAACCCTAGCGGGAATGTGGAGCAGTACTTC.

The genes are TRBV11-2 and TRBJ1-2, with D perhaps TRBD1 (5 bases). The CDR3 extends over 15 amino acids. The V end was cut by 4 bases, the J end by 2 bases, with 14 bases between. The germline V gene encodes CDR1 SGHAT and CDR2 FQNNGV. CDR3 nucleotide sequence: TGTGCCAGCAGCTCTCCAGGGCGTAAGAACTATGGCTACACCTTC. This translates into CASSSPGRKNYGYTF.

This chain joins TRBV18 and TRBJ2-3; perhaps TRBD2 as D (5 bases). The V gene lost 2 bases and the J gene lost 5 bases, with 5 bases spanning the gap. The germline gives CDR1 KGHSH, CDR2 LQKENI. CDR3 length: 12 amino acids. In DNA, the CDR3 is TGTGCCAGCTCACCAGGAGGAGATACGCAGTATTTT. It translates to CASSPGGDTQYF.

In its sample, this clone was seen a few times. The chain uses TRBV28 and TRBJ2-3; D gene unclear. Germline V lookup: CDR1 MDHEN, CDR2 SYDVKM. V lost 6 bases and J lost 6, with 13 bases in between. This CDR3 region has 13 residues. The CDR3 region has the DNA TGTGCCAGCAGCACTTTAGTGAAGGATACGCAGTATTTT. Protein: CASSTLVKDTQYF.

This chain's CDR3 is CASGLAGGGEQFF. The DNA for the CDR3 is TGTGCCTCCGGACTAGCGGGAGGTGGGGAGCAGTTCTTC. This chain links TRBV9 with TRBJ2-1, with TRBD2 matching 14 bases. The CDR3 runs to 13 residues. Germline V CDR1 and CDR2: SGDLS, YYNGEE. V dropped 10 bases and J dropped 10; count of bases not matched to a gene: 7.

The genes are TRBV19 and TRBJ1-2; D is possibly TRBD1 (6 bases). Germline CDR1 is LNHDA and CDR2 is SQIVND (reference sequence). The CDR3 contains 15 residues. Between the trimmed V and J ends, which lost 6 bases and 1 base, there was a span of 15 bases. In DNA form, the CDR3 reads TGTGCCAGTAGCAGAGGGCAGGGGATTAACTATGGCTACACCTTC. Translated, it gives CASSRGQGINYGYTF.

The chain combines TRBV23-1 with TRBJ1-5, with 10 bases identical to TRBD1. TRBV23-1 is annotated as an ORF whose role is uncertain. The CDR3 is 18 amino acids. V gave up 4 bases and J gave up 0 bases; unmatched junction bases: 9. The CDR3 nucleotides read TGCGCCAGCAGTCCCGGGACAGGGGTTGGTTATAGCAATCAGCCCCAGCATTTT. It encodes CASSPGTGVGYSNQPQHF.

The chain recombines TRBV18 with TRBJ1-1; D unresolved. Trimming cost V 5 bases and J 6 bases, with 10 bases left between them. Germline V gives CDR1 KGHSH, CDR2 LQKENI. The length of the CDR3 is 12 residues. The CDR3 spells CASSWEASEAFF. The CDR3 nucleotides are TGTGCCAGCTCATGGGAGGCATCTGAAGCTTTCTTT.

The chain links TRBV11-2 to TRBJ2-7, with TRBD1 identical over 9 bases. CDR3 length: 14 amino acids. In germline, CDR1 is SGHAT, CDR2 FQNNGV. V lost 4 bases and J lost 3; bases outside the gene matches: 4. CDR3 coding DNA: TGTGCCAGCAGCTCGGACAGGGGCGGCTACGAGCAGTACTTC. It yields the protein CASSSDRGGYEQYF.

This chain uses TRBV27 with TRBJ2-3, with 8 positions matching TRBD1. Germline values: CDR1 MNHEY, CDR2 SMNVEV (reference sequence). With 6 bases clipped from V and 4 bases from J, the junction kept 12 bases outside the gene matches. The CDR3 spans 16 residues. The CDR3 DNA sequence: TGTGCCAGCAGCCCGTTCGGACAGGGTCGGGCAGATACGCAGTATTTT. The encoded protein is CASSPFGQGRADTQYF.

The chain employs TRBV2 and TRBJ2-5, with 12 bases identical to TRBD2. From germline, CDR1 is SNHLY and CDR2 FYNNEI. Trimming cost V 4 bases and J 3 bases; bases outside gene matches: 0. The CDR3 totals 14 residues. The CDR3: CASSGTSGEETQYF. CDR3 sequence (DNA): TGTGCCAGCAGTGGGACTAGCGGGGAAGAGACCCAGTACTTC. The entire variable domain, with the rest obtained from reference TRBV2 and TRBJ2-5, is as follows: EPEVTQTPSHQVTQMGQEVILRCVPISNHLYFYWYRQILGQKVEFLVSFYNNEISEKSEIFDDQFSVERPDGSNFTLKIRSTKLEDSAMYFCASSGTSGEETQYFGPGTRLLVL.

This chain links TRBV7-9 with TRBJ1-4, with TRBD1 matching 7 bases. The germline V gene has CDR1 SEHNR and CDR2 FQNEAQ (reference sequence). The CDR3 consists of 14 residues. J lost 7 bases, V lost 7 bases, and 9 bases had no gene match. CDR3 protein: CASTELTGPEKLFF. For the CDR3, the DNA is TGTGCCAGCACTGAGCTGACAGGGCCTGAAAAACTGTTTTTT. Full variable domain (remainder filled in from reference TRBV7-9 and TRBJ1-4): DTGVSQNPRHKITKRGQNVTFRCDPISEHNRLYWYRQTLGQGPEFLTYFQNEAQLEKSRLLSDRFSAERPKGSFSTLEIQRTEQGDSAMYLCASTELTGPEKLFFGSGTQLSVL.

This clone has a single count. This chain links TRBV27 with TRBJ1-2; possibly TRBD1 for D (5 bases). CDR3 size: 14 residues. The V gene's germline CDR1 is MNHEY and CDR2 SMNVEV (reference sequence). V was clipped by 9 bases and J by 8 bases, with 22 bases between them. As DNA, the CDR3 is TGTGCCAGGAACCTAAAGATCAGGGAAGAAGGCTACACCTTC. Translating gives CARNLKIREEGYTF.